This T cell receptor (beta chain) emerged from a study of naive and memory T cell subsets. Stated treatment: skin biopsy from PPD injection site in Mantoux-positive individual. A UMI-containing oligonucleotide was joined by 3' ligation to the TCR cDNA template. Four PCR rounds used nested alpha and beta constant region primers plus the SP2 primer. TCRdb reprocessed the UMI-ligation and nested PCR reads via MiXCR and lists one record per CDR3 protein. There are around 37,000 distinct CDR3 sequences in the sample; 9.5% to 11% occur only once, and 3.9% lies in the top ten. The CDR3 consists of 14 residues. Germline assignment: CDR1 SGHKS and CDR2 YYEKEE (reference sequence). Between the trimmed V and J ends, which lost 0 bases and 7 bases, there was a span of 14 bases. The sample holds many counts of this clonotype.

The specimen comprised skin, sampled from a tuberculin skin test site. The rearrangement uses TRBV5-5 and TRBJ2-7, with D possibly TRBD1 on 5 matching bases. The TCR originated in an adult in good health. This CDR3 reads CASSLGQPLREQYF. DNA for the CDR3: TGTGCCAGCAGCTTGGGACAGCCCCTGAGGGAGCAGTACTTC. Full variable domain (outside the CDR3, taken from reference TRBV5-5 and TRBJ2-7): DAGVTQSPTHLIKTRGQQVTLRCSPISGHKSVSWYQQVLGQGPQFIFQYYEKEERGRGNFPDRFSARQFPNYSSELNVNALLLGDSALYLCASSLGQPLREQYFGPGTRLTVT.